This is a list of T cell receptor beta chains from one sample in a study of blood T cell repertoires in COVID-19. Clones were sequenced by immunoSEQ multiplex PCR, and TCRdb holds only the in-frame ones, with some missing. Among about 200,000 clones, about nine tenths were seen once, and the ten largest hold 0.7% to 0.95%. The sample consisted of peripheral blood. Receptor source: a woman aged 70-85 years with acute or convalescent COVID-19. Each CDR3 is given with its conserved first and last residue. Fields, in order: D gene, J gene, clone size, V gene, CDR3 DNA, CDR3 protein. D genes are given only for firm matches. Rows give clone size only sometimes, using once, few, many, or a class for an expanded clone.

TRBD1 TRBJ2-6 - TRBV7-6 TGTGCCAGCAGCCCCCGGACAGGGGTCGGGGCCAACGTCCTGACTTTC CASSPRTGVGANVLTF
- TRBJ1-6 - TRBV27 TGTGCCAGCAGAGTAAGGAGGGAGGGCCTTCAGGGGTCACCCCTCCACTTT CASRVRREGLQGSPLHF
TRBD1 TRBJ1-6 - TRBV2 TGTGCCAGCAGTGAATACGCGACAGGGACGTCCTATAATTCACCCCTCCACTTT CASSEYATGTSYNSPLHF
TRBD1 TRBJ1-2 - TRBV7-2 TGTGCCAGCAGCTTAGCGCGGGGGACAGGGGGCCCTAGGAACTATGGCTACACCTTC CASSLARGTGGPRNYGYTF
TRBD2 TRBJ2-2 once TRBV9 TGTGCCAGCAGCGTAGAACTAGCGGGGGTAGCCGGGGAGCTGTTTTTT CASSVELAGVAGELFF
- TRBJ1-1 - TRBV3-1/TRBV3-2 TGTGCCAGCAGCCAAGGTGAGGGCGCGAACACTGAAGCTTTCTTT CASSQGEGANTEAFF
TRBD1 TRBJ2-1 - TRBV19 TGTGCCAGTAAGGACAGGGTAAGGAATGAGCAGTTCTTC CASKDRVRNEQFF
- TRBJ1-5 - TRBV18 TGTGCCAGCTCACCCGATCAGGGAAGAAGCAATCAGCCCCAGCATTTT CASSPDQGRSNQPQHF
- TRBJ2-7 few TRBV5-1 TGCGCCAGCAACCCCGGGACACTGGGGTCCTACGAGCAGTACTTC CASNPGTLGSYEQYF
- TRBJ1-6 - TRBV3-1/TRBV3-2 TGTGCCAGCAGCCGCCGGGAGAATAATTCACCCCTCCACTTT CASSRRENNSPLHF
TRBD1 TRBJ1-1 - TRBV7-9 TGTGCCAGCAGCGGGACAGGGTCGAGCACTGAAGCTTTCTTT CASSGTGSSTEAFF
TRBD1 TRBJ2-7 - TRBV19 TGTGCCAGTAGTGGGTCCGACAGGGGGAGTTCGTACGAGCAGTACTTC CASSGSDRGSSYEQYF
TRBD2 TRBJ2-3 - TRBV7-3 TGTGCCAGCAGCTCGCCAGAAAGCGGGAGACCTAGCACAGATACGCAGTATTTT CASSSPESGRPSTDTQYF
- TRBJ1-1 - TRBV14 TGTGCCAGTAACTTGGGGCTAAACACTGAAGCTTTCTTT CASNLGLNTEAFF
- TRBJ2-7 - TRBV28 TGTGCCAGCATTGGGCAGGGCTACGAGCAGTACTTC CASIGQGYEQYF
TRBD2 TRBJ2-1 - TRBV27 TGTGCCAGCAGACGAGAGACCGGGACTAGCGGGGCTTATAGTAGGAATGAGCAGTTCTTC CASRRETGTSGAYSRNEQFF
- TRBJ2-3 - TRBV7-9 TGTGCCAGCAGCCTCTCACCGGCGGCAGATACGCAGTATTTT CASSLSPAADTQYF
TRBD1 TRBJ1-2 - TRBV28 TGTGCCAGCTGGGGGCTGGACAGGGGGTATGGCTACACCTTC CASWGLDRGYGYTF
- TRBJ2-1 - TRBV5-1 TGCGCCAGCAGCAAGGACGGACAGATTAATGAGCAGTTCTTC CASSKDGQINEQFF